This entry lists 27 T cell receptor beta chains sequenced from one sample in a study of circulating CD8 cells and anti-PD-1 response in melanoma. Sorting of live CD3+CD8+TCRalphabeta+ cells by PD-1 and/or TIGIT gave four subsets. Each library started from roughly 15 ng of total RNA using the QIAseq Immune Repertoire TCR panel. TCRdb processed the reads anew with MiXCR; each CDR3 protein has one entry. This table has 2,400 or so distinct CDR3 sequences, around 6.3% appearing once. The sequencing here drew on CD8+ T cells from PBMCs, taken at baseline or after one month of anti-PD-1 therapy (not recorded which). All receptors come from a human donor with melanoma.

This clonotype has a handful of counts. J is TRBJ2-5 and V is TRBV11-2; D is ambiguous. From germline, CDR1 is SGHAT and CDR2 FQNNGV. CDR3 length equals 12 residues. The V end lost 1 base, the J end lost 1 base, and 1 base lay between the germline ends. Here the CDR3 DNA reads TGTGCCAGCAGCTTAGCCCAAGAGACCCAGTACTTC. It codes for CASSLAQETQYF. Complete variable domain (other parts from reference TRBV11-2 and TRBJ2-5): EAGVAQSPRYKIIEKRQSVAFWCNPISGHATLYWYQQILGQGPKLLIQFQNNGVVDDSQLPKDRFSAERLKGVDSTLKIQPAKLEDSAVYLCASSLAQETQYFGPGTRLLVL.

By sample share, this clonotype is medium-sized. The CDR3: CASSSGIRSYNEQFF. The CDR3 DNA follows: TGTGCCAGCAGTTCGGGAATAAGGTCCTACAATGAGCAGTTCTTC. The rearrangement uses TRBV27 and TRBJ2-1; weak D call: TRBD2 (5 bases). This CDR3 comprises 15 residues. V was shortened by 4 bases and J by 1 base, with 11 bases between the two germline ends. CDR1 and CDR2 (germline): MNHEY, SMNVEV (reference sequence).

This clonotype is labeled medium-sized. The chain recombines TRBV7-3 with TRBJ1-1, with 9 bases lining up with TRBD1. This CDR3 spans 13 amino acids. Unmatched junction bases numbered 4, after V lost 4 bases and J lost 7 bases. Germline loops: CDR1 SGHTA, CDR2 FQGTGA. CDR3 bases: TGTGCCAGCAGCTCGGGACAGGGAAATGAAGCTTTCTTT. The encoded protein is CASSSGQGNEAFF.

By share of the sample, this clonotype is medium-sized. The rearrangement uses TRBV28 and TRBJ2-1, with a tentative D call TRBD1 (6 bases). The CDR3 totals 13 residues. Trimming cost V 6 bases and J 9 bases, with 15 bases left between them. CDR1 is MDHEN and CDR2 is SYDVKM in the germline V gene. CDR3: CASRPIQGSEQFF. DNA of the CDR3: TGTGCCAGCAGACCTATACAGGGTAGTGAGCAGTTCTTC. The entire variable domain, with the rest obtained from reference TRBV28 and TRBJ2-1, is as follows: DVKVTQSSRYLVKRTGEKVFLECVQDMDHENMFWYRQDPGLGLRLIYFSYDVKMKEKGDIPEGYSVSREKKERFSLILESASTNQTSMYLCASRPIQGSEQFFGPGTRLTVL.

About this clonotype: A much larger clone lies one base from this, so it may be a read error. The chain is built from TRBV28 and TRBJ2-7; TRBD1 might be the D (6 bases). The CDR3 contains 13 residues. Deletions cut 10 bases from V and 2 bases from J, with 15 bases between. The germline V gene has CDR1 MDHEN and CDR2 SYDVKM. CDR3 nucleotide sequence: TGTGCCACCGCCTTGGGGGCACCCTACGAGCAGTACTTC. Its protein product is CATALGAPYEQYF.

This clonotype is deemed medium-sized. The chain recombines TRBV25-1 with TRBJ2-7; 10 bases align to TRBD1. With V trimmed by 3 bases and J by 7 bases, 6 bases remained unmatched. The CDR3 is 14 residues long. The germline gives CDR1 MGHDK, CDR2 SYGVNS. The CDR3 loop reads CASSDPGTGVEQYF. CDR3 in DNA: TGTGCCAGCAGTGACCCCGGGACAGGGGTGGAGCAGTACTTC.

This clonotype was counted between two and nine times. The chain employs TRBV19 and TRBJ2-3; TRBD2 matches at 9 bases. The CDR3 has 16 amino acids. After removal of 1 base from V and 2 bases from J, the junction contained 4 bases not matched to a gene. The germline CDR1 and CDR2 sequences are LNHDA and SQIVND (reference sequence). The CDR3 protein is CASSIGLAGNTDTQYF. The CDR3 region has the DNA TGTGCCAGTAGTATAGGTCTAGCGGGGAACACAGATACGCAGTATTTT. Combining the CDR3 with reference TRBV19 and TRBJ2-3 gives the whole variable domain DGGITQSPKYLFRKEGQNVTLSCEQNLNHDAMYWYRQDPGQGLRLIYYSQIVNDFQKGDIAEGYSVSREKKESFPLTVTSAQKNPTAFYLCASSIGLAGNTDTQYFGPGTRLTVL.

Concerning this clonotype itself: At one end the junction does not follow the germline gene, possibly because of a read error. The chain carries TRBV14 and TRBJ2-5; D is possibly TRBD2 (5 bases). The CDR3 loop spans 19 amino acids. Germline V gene lookup returns CDR1 SGHDN and CDR2 FVKESK. The CDR3 region is CACSQDRVDDEGGPRTQYF. CDR3 nucleotides: TGTGCCTGCAGCCAAGATAGGGTCGACGACGAGGGCGGCCCCCGGACCCAGTACTTC.

This clonotype is medium-sized within its sample. This chain uses TRBV12-3 or TRBV12-4 with TRBJ2-5; 11 bases align to TRBD2. J gave up 5 bases and V 5 bases, and 7 bases lay outside the gene matches. The CDR3 has 15 residues. The CDR3 is CASSNPLAGDETQYF. CDR3 DNA sequence: TGTGCCAGCAGTAACCCACTAGCGGGGGACGAGACCCAGTACTTC.

This clonotype has more than one count but fewer than ten. The chain combines TRBV9 with TRBJ2-5; D is perhaps TRBD1 (5 bases). The CDR3 loop spans 15 amino acids. The ends were cut back, 0 bases at V and 2 bases at J, with 11 bases in the middle. CDR1 SGDLS and CDR2 YYNGEE come from the germline V gene. DNA of the CDR3: TGTGCCAGCAGCGTAGACGGTCCAGGGCAAGAGACCCAGTACTTC. This sequence encodes CASSVDGPGQETQYF.

This clonotype counts as medium-sized. The gene calls are TRBV5-6 and TRBJ2-4; no firm D call. Deletions cut 3 bases from V and 6 bases from J, with 22 bases between. Germline V CDR1 and CDR2: SGHDT, YYEEEE. The CDR3 length is 17 residues. The CDR3 bases are TGTGCCAGCAGCTGGAACCTGAGGACGGGTCATGGAAACATTCAGTACTTC. Encoded protein: CASSWNLRTGHGNIQYF.

This clonotype qualifies as medium-sized (0.01 to 0.1%). The chain uses TRBV29-1 and TRBJ1-1, with a weak D call TRBD1 (6 bases). The CDR3 spans 14 residues. Deletions cut 3 bases from V and 5 bases from J, with 16 bases between. Per the germline V gene, CDR1 is SQVTM and CDR2 is ANQGSEA. The CDR3 here is CSVERGGRGTEAFF. CDR3 in DNA: TGCAGCGTTGAGAGAGGGGGGCGCGGGACTGAAGCTTTCTTT.

By share, this clonotype counts as medium-sized. This sequence joins TRBV28 and TRBJ2-7; 8 bases align to TRBD2. CDR1 and CDR2 (germline): MDHEN, SYDVKM. V lost 6 bases to trimming and J lost 2 bases; unmatched junction nucleotides: 9. The CDR3 length is 15 residues. CDR3 nucleotide sequence: TGTGCCAGCAGCCCATTGAGCGGGGGAGCCTACGAGCAGTACTTC. Amino acids: CASSPLSGGAYEQYF.

Sample share makes this clonotype medium-sized (0.01 to 0.1%). This chain links TRBV28 with TRBJ2-7, with 11 bases lining up with TRBD1. J was trimmed by 7 bases and V by 3 bases; bases with no gene match: 5. Germline loops: CDR1 MDHEN, CDR2 SYDVKM. This CDR3 is built from 14 residues. The CDR3 loop is CASSLGTGGFEQYF. Written as DNA, the CDR3 is TGTGCCAGCAGTTTGGGGACAGGGGGATTTGAGCAGTACTTC.

This clonotype is labeled medium-sized. This chain links TRBV28 with TRBJ1-2, with D tentatively TRBD1 (6 bases). V lost 3 bases to trimming and J lost 2 bases, with 19 bases between them. The germline CDR1 and CDR2 sequences are MDHEN and SYDVKM. This CDR3 contains 17 residues. The CDR3 sequence is CASSFPRLGGANYGYTF. The DNA of the CDR3 is TGTGCCAGCAGTTTCCCCCGGTTGGGGGGCGCAAACTATGGCTACACCTTC.

This clonotype was counted only a few times. This rearrangement joins TRBV28 to TRBJ2-7; D possibly matches TRBD1 or TRBD2 (5 bases each). The V gene lost 6 bases and the J gene lost 2 bases, with 20 bases spanning the gap. The CDR3 runs 16 residues. Germline loops: CDR1 MDHEN, CDR2 SYDVKM. For the CDR3, the DNA is TGTGCCAGCAGCCCCGCTCGTGAGGGGCGTGCCTACGAGCAGTACTTC. Amino acid sequence: CASSPAREGRAYEQYF.

As regards this clonotype: Since a much larger clone is just one base distant, this may be a read error. The J gene is TRBJ2-1, the V gene TRBV28; D might be TRBD2 (5 bases). Between the trimmed V and J ends, which lost 4 bases and 10 bases, there was a span of 8 bases. Per the germline V gene, CDR1 is MDHEN and CDR2 is SYDVKM. This CDR3 is 11 amino acids long. CDR3 residues: CASSSDYEQFF. CDR3 nucleotide sequence: TGTGCCAGCAGTTCAGACTACGAGCAGTTCTTC.

This clonotype is termed large (0.1 to 1%). The V and J genes are TRBV4-1 and TRBJ2-7; 10 bases are a match to TRBD2. The CDR3 has 16 amino acids. CDR1 is MGHRA and CDR2 is YSYEKL in the germline V gene. Trimming cost V 1 base and J 2 bases; bases outside gene matches: 5. The CDR3 bases are TGCGCCAGCAGCCAAGTTCAACTAGCGGGAACCTACGAGCAGTACTTC. Translation gives CASSQVQLAGTYEQYF.

This clonotype is labeled medium-sized. The chain has TRBV7-8 and TRBJ1-6; D remains ambiguous. Trimming took off 4 bases at V and 3 bases at J, with 7 bases between the two ends. This CDR3 spans 14 amino acids. Germline CDR1 is SGHVS and CDR2 is FQNEAQ. The CDR3, as DNA: TGTGCCAGCAGCTCGGGCCTCTATAATTCACCCCTCCACTTT. Translation gives CASSSGLYNSPLHF. The variable domain in full, completed from reference TRBV7-8 and TRBJ1-6, reads GAGVSQSPRYKVAKRGQDVALRCDPISGHVSLFWYQQALGQGPEFLTYFQNEAQLDKSGLPSDRFFAERPEGSVSTLKIQRTQQEDSAVYLCASSSGLYNSPLHFGNGTRLTVT.

The V and J genes are TRBV27 and TRBJ1-1; D call uncertain. Germline values: CDR1 MNHEY, CDR2 SMNVEV (reference sequence). This CDR3 contains 13 residues. V lost 2 bases and J 5 bases, leaving 9 bases between the germline ends. CDR3 in DNA: TGTGCCAGCAGTTTAGAAAGGCCAACTGAAGCTTTCTTT. Translation: CASSLERPTEAFF.

Sample share makes this clonotype medium-sized. The rearrangement links TRBV21-1 to TRBJ2-7; TRBD2, the D gene given by the table, was not confirmed from the DNA. TRBV21-1 is a pseudogene segment. The length of the CDR3 is 16 residues. The CDR3 bases are TGTGCCAGCAGCAAAGTCGGAGGTGCAGCGACCTACGAGCAGTACTTC. Amino acid sequence: CASSKVGGAATYEQYF.

V and J are TRBV19 and TRBJ2-1; D remains ambiguous. V was pared by 5 bases and J by 7 bases, with 9 bases between. Per germline, CDR1 LNHDA and CDR2 SQIVND (reference sequence). This CDR3 spans 12 amino acids. The CDR3 DNA sequence: TGTGCCAGTAGTGGTGGGTTTAATGAGCAGTTCTTC. Residues: CASSGGFNEQFF.

This clonotype ranks as medium-sized (0.01 to 0.1%). The chain uses TRBV28 and TRBJ1-1, with 7 bases identical to TRBD1. The germline gives CDR1 MDHEN, CDR2 SYDVKM. V shed 11 bases and J 0 bases; nucleotides not matched to a gene: 6. This CDR3 spans 13 amino acids. CDR3 amino acids: CAARDRLNTEAFF. CDR3 DNA sequence: TGTGCCGCCCGGGACAGATTGAACACTGAAGCTTTCTTT.

By its share, this clonotype is medium-sized. The chain combines TRBV28 with TRBJ2-7, with TRBD2 as a possible D gene (5 bases). CDR3 length: 17 amino acids. Germline lookup yields CDR1 MDHEN and CDR2 SYDVKM. V lost 1 base to trimming and J lost 3 bases, with 19 bases between them. Here the CDR3 DNA reads TGTGCCAGCAGTTTATTCGGGGTAGGAGTCCGAGGCTACGAGCAGTACTTC. It is translated as CASSLFGVGVRGYEQYF.

This clonotype is categorized as medium-sized (0.01 to 0.1%). The chain couples TRBV27 to TRBJ1-5; 7 bases align to TRBD1. This CDR3 is built from 15 residues. Trimming removed 5 bases from V and 2 bases from J; junction bases left unmatched: 6. Germline CDR1 is MNHEY and CDR2 is SMNVEV (reference sequence). The CDR3 nucleotides are TGTGCCAGCAGTCCTCAAGACAGGGGCAATCAGCCCCAGCATTTT. Translation: CASSPQDRGNQPQHF.

In its sample, this clonotype is medium-sized (0.01 to 0.1%). The rearrangement links TRBV19 to TRBJ1-1; D is ambiguous. Germline V lookup: CDR1 LNHDA, CDR2 SQIVND (reference sequence). V was shortened by 5 bases and J by 4 bases, with 14 bases between the two germline ends. CDR3 length: 14 amino acids. CDR3 in amino acids: CASSWTGPRTEAFF. As DNA, the CDR3 is TGTGCCAGTAGTTGGACCGGGCCCCGCACTGAAGCTTTCTTT.

This clonotype is labeled medium-sized. This chain connects TRBV9 to TRBJ2-1; TRBD2 agrees at 14 bases. The junction had 11 bases not matched to a gene; V was cut back by 0 bases and J by 9 bases. The CDR3 has 18 amino acids. Looked up from germline, CDR1 is SGDLS and CDR2 is YYNGEE. CDR3 coding DNA: TGTGCCAGCAGCGTAGAGGTAGCGGGACTAGCGGGGGAGAGTGAGCAGTTCTTC. It specifies CASSVEVAGLAGESEQFF.